A single sample gave rise to the 24 T cell receptor beta chains below, sequenced in a study of OX40 agonist ivuxolimab in advanced cancers. The data were produced by immunoSEQ multiplex PCR, yet TCRdb's version contains in-frame clones alone and is incomplete. Of 150,000 to 180,000 clones listed, 94% were seen once; the top ten hold about 0.31%. The source was CD4+ or CD8+ T cells sorted from blood, collected in a trial of the OX40 agonist ivuxolimab. The receptors here all came from an adult with an advanced solid tumor such as melanoma, head and neck, liver or kidney cancer.

The gene calls are TRBV5-8 and TRBJ1-4; 9 bases match TRBD1. There are 14 residues in the CDR3. Trimming cost V 4 bases and J 8 bases; bases outside gene matches: 6. Germline V gives CDR1 SGHTS, CDR2 YDEGEE. The CDR3 here is CASSPWTGDEKLFF. The CDR3 DNA reads TGTGCCAGCAGCCCTTGGACAGGGGACGAAAAACTGTTTTTT.

This clone was observed once. The chain combines TRBV28 with TRBJ1-1; possible D gene TRBD1, 5 bases. The germline gives CDR1 MDHEN, CDR2 SYDVKM. The CDR3 runs to 12 residues. Trimming left V 7 bases short and J 7 bases short, with 13 bases between. The CDR3 protein is CASKGGEGEAFF. In nucleotides, the CDR3 is TGTGCCAGCAAAGGAGGGGAAGGTGAAGCTTTCTTT.

The V gene is TRBV9, the J gene TRBJ1-2, with TRBD1 as a possible D gene (5 bases). Trimming removed 0 bases from V and 5 bases from J, with 20 bases in between. The V gene's germline CDR1 is SGDLS and CDR2 YYNGEE. The length of the CDR3 is 17 residues. The chain's CDR3 is CASSVAGKAGRIYGYTF. CDR3 sequence (DNA): TGTGCCAGCAGCGTAGCCGGGAAGGCAGGGCGCATTTATGGCTACACCTTC.

This chain connects TRBV19 to TRBJ2-3; D not resolved. V lost 3 bases and J lost 4, with 2 bases in between. The germline V gene has CDR1 LNHDA and CDR2 SQIVND (reference sequence). The CDR3 is made up of 11 amino acids. The CDR3 is CASSMADTQYF. DNA of the CDR3: TGTGCCAGTAGTATGGCAGATACGCAGTATTTT.

This sequence joins TRBV6-5 and TRBJ2-3; 12 bases agree with TRBD2. The CDR3 is 15 residues long. With 6 bases clipped from V and 2 bases from J, the junction kept 3 bases outside the gene matches. The germline V gene has CDR1 MNHEY and CDR2 SVGAGI. The CDR3 loop reads CASRLAGGITDTQYF. The CDR3 DNA reads TGTGCCAGCAGGCTAGCGGGGGGGATCACAGATACGCAGTATTTT.

This chain uses TRBV27 with TRBJ2-5; 14 positions agree with TRBD2. The germline V gene has CDR1 MNHEY and CDR2 SMNVEV (reference sequence). The CDR3 has 18 amino acids. The J segment lost 5 bases and the V segment lost 6 bases, leaving 14 bases of the junction unmatched. For the CDR3, the DNA is TGTGCCAGCAGGCCGGGACTAGCGGGAGTCGGTTCGGGGGAGACCCAGTACTTC. This sequence encodes CASRPGLAGVGSGETQYF.

The CDR3 DNA reads as TGTGCCAGTAGTTCGGGATCTTCTGAAGATACGCAGTATTTT. Protein sequence: CASSSGSSEDTQYF. V is TRBV19 and J is TRBJ2-3, with D possibly TRBD2 on 5 matching bases. Trimming removed 5 bases from V and 5 bases from J, with 14 bases in between. CDR1 and CDR2 from the germline V gene are LNHDA and SQIVND (reference sequence). The CDR3 spans 14 residues.

The chain is built from TRBV5-1 and TRBJ2-7, with 8 nucleotides matching TRBD2. The ends lost 4 bases at V and 2 bases at J; junction bases unmatched: 8. Germline V gene lookup returns CDR1 SGHRS and CDR2 YFSETQ. CDR3 length: 15 amino acids. Here the CDR3 DNA reads TGCGCCAGCAGCCCATTAGCGGGATCGGCCTACGAGCAGTACTTC. It is translated as CASSPLAGSAYEQYF.

The V and J genes are TRBV5-1 and TRBJ2-3, with 8 bases that match TRBD2. Trimming at V came to 2 bases and at J to 2 bases, leaving 4 bases not matched to a gene. Germline V lookup: CDR1 SGHRS, CDR2 YFSETQ. The CDR3 sequence is 15 residues long. This chain's CDR3 is CASSFLAGTTDTQYF. The CDR3 DNA reads TGCGCCAGCAGCTTTTTAGCGGGAACCACAGATACGCAGTATTTT. The full variable domain, in which reference TRBV5-1 and TRBJ2-3 provide the parts outside the CDR3, is KAGVTQTPRYLIKTRGQQVTLSCSPISGHRSVSWYQQTPGQGLQFLFEYFSETQRNKGNFPGRFSGRQFSNSRSEMNVSTLELGDSALYLCASSFLAGTTDTQYFGPGTRLTVL.

The gene calls are TRBV11-2 and TRBJ2-1, with D possibly being TRBD1 (6 bases). Between the trimmed V and J ends, which lost 5 bases and 0 bases, there was a span of 20 bases. CDR3 length: 18 residues. Germline loops: CDR1 SGHAT, CDR2 FQNNGV. The CDR3 loop reads CASSPLIPGHSSYNEQFF. CDR3 bases: TGTGCCAGCAGCCCCCTGATCCCGGGACACAGCTCCTACAATGAGCAGTTCTTC. The full variable domain, with the rest looked up from reference TRBV11-2 and TRBJ2-1, is EAGVAQSPRYKIIEKRQSVAFWCNPISGHATLYWYQQILGQGPKLLIQFQNNGVVDDSQLPKDRFSAERLKGVDSTLKIQPAKLEDSAVYLCASSPLIPGHSSYNEQFFGPGTRLTVL.

The chain combines TRBV7-2 with TRBJ2-4; 10 bases match TRBD2. There are 16 residues in the CDR3. V was clipped by 0 bases and J by 6 bases; unmatched bases: 5. Germline V lookup: CDR1 SGHTA, CDR2 FQGNSA. As DNA, the CDR3 is TGTGCCAGCAGCTTAGCGAATCTAGCGGGAGCAAACATTCAGTACTTC. Protein sequence: CASSLANLAGANIQYF.

The rearrangement links TRBV7-9 to TRBJ2-5, with TRBD1 matching 9 bases. J gave up 5 bases and V 4 bases, and 14 bases lay outside the gene matches. This CDR3 region has 17 residues. The germline V gene has CDR1 SEHNR and CDR2 FQNEAQ (reference sequence). The CDR3 sequence: CASSSPPGQGYVETQYF. The DNA of the CDR3 is TGTGCCAGCAGCTCACCCCCGGGACAGGGTTATGTTGAGACCCAGTACTTC.

The chain combines TRBV5-1 with TRBJ2-3; 12 positions agree with TRBD2. CDR3 length: 17 amino acids. Germline CDR1 is SGHRS and CDR2 is YFSETQ. With V trimmed by 0 bases and J by 3 bases, 5 bases remained unmatched. DNA of the CDR3: TGCGCCAGCAGCTTGGCTCGGGGGACTAGCGGGACAGATACGCAGTATTTT. Its translation is CASSLARGTSGTDTQYF.

The V gene is TRBV19, the J gene TRBJ2-7; D unclear. V gave up 4 bases and J gave up 6 bases, with 19 bases separating them. CDR3 size: 15 residues. Germline V lookup: CDR1 LNHDA, CDR2 SQIVND (reference sequence). Here the CDR3 DNA reads TGTGCCAGTAGTACTTCAGGCTCTCTCCCTCTCGAGCAGTACTTC. It yields the protein CASSTSGSLPLEQYF.

The V and J genes are TRBV30 and TRBJ1-5; D might be TRBD1 (5 bases). CDR1 and CDR2 (germline): GTSNPN, SVGIG (reference sequence). Between the trimmed V and J ends, which lost 5 bases and 5 bases, there was a span of 16 bases. The CDR3 has 14 residues. CDR3 sequence (DNA): TGTGCCTGGGGGGGACCTTTACGGGATCAGCCCCAGCATTTT. Translating it yields CAWGGPLRDQPQHF.

The gene calls are TRBV19 and TRBJ2-3; 15 positions match TRBD2. Germline V gene sequence: CDR1 LNHDA, CDR2 SQIVND (reference sequence). The V and J ends lost 5 bases and 1 base, in that order; junction bases with no gene match: 7. The CDR3 length is 18 residues. For the CDR3, the DNA is TGTGCCAGTAGTCGCGGACTAGCGGGAGGGGGGGGCACAGATACGCAGTATTTT. Amino acid sequence: CASSRGLAGGGGTDTQYF.

The V and J genes are TRBV29-1 and TRBJ1-1; 9 bases map to TRBD1. The V gene's germline CDR1 is SQVTM and CDR2 ANQGSEA. Unmatched junction bases numbered 4, after V lost 5 bases and J lost 3 bases. This CDR3 comprises 13 residues. CDR3 sequence: CSVNRGRDTEAFF. In DNA form, the CDR3 reads TGCAGCGTTAACAGGGGGCGCGACACTGAAGCTTTCTTT.

V gene TRBV10-3 combines with J gene TRBJ1-1; D gene unclear. Germline loops: CDR1 ENHRY, CDR2 SYGVKD. CDR3 size: 14 residues. V was clipped by 4 bases and J by 0 bases, with 9 bases between them. The CDR3 region is CAISGVAVNTEAFF. The CDR3 DNA reads TGTGCCATCAGTGGGGTAGCCGTGAACACTGAAGCTTTCTTT.

The chain uses TRBV2 and TRBJ1-1; D not resolved. CDR3 length equals 10 residues. CDR1 and CDR2 from the germline V gene are SNHLY and FYNNEI. V was clipped by 4 bases and J by 7 bases, with 4 bases between them. The CDR3 reads CASSVGEAFF. The CDR3 region has the DNA TGTGCCAGCAGTGTCGGTGAAGCTTTCTTT.

The chain links TRBV7-9 to TRBJ2-3; 7 bases fit TRBD2. V was clipped by 1 base and J by 1 base; unmatched bases: 2. Germline lookup yields CDR1 SEHNR and CDR2 FQNEAQ (reference sequence). The CDR3 has 15 amino acids. The DNA of the CDR3 is TGTGCCAGCAGCTTAGGGGCGGGGGGCACAGATACGCAGTATTTT. Protein: CASSLGAGGTDTQYF.

This rearrangement joins TRBV28 to TRBJ2-2; 8 bases align to TRBD2. After removal of 2 bases from V and 5 bases from J, the junction contained 4 bases not matched to a gene. The CDR3 extends over 15 amino acids. Germline lookup yields CDR1 MDHEN and CDR2 SYDVKM. CDR3 nucleotides: TGTGCCAGCAGTTTAGCGGGAGGATATACCGGGGAGCTGTTTTTT. Encoded protein: CASSLAGGYTGELFF. Full variable domain (remainder filled in from reference TRBV28 and TRBJ2-2): DVKVTQSSRYLVKRTGEKVFLECVQDMDHENMFWYRQDPGLGLRLIYFSYDVKMKEKGDIPEGYSVSREKKERFSLILESASTNQTSMYLCASSLAGGYTGELFFGEGSRLTVL.

This chain uses TRBV28 with TRBJ1-2; D unresolved. The CDR3 extends over 12 amino acids. Between the trimmed V and J ends, which lost 3 bases and 7 bases, there was a span of 9 bases. Per the germline V gene, CDR1 is MDHEN and CDR2 is SYDVKM. CDR3 in amino acids: CASSLGSGGYTF. The CDR3 DNA reads as TGTGCCAGCAGTTTGGGGTCGGGTGGCTACACCTTC.

This clone was seen only once. The chain uses TRBV28 and TRBJ1-2; D unresolved. The CDR3 is 12 residues long. Trimming cost V 10 bases and J 0 bases, with 9 bases left between them. In germline, CDR1 is MDHEN, CDR2 SYDVKM. The CDR3 bases are TGTGCCACAGTGAACCCTAACTATGGCTACACCTTC. This translates into CATVNPNYGYTF.

The chain uses TRBV6-1 and TRBJ2-7, with 9 bases aligning to TRBD1. Germline CDR1 is MNHNS and CDR2 is SASEGT. There are 14 residues in the CDR3. V lost 6 bases to trimming and J lost 4 bases; unmatched junction nucleotides: 7. The CDR3 reads CASRPRDRVYEQYF. CDR3 nucleotides: TGTGCCAGCAGACCCCGGGACAGGGTTTACGAGCAGTACTTC.